This T cell receptor (beta chain) was observed in a study of blood T cell repertoires in COVID-19. The authors' processing: The assay estimated nucleated cells by amplifying reference gene primers. TCRdb's copy holds only in-frame clones and misses some; the assay was immunoSEQ multiplex PCR. V, J and clone size are those of that table, while D and trimming were read from the DNA. This sample yields roughly 230,000 clones, of which 70% to 90% are seen a single time; around 1% belongs to the top ten. This CDR3 has 15 amino acids. V shed 1 base and J 8 bases; nucleotides not matched to a gene: 9. Germline CDR1 is GTSNPN and CDR2 is SVGIG (reference sequence).

The receptor comes from a man between 35 and 55 years old with acute or convalescent COVID-19. The chain combines TRBV30 with TRBJ2-3; TRBD2 matches at 10 bases. Sequenced sample: peripheral blood. CDR3 sequence: CAWSAQAGGTVTQYF. For the CDR3, the DNA is TGTGCCTGGAGTGCCCAAGCGGGGGGGACGGTTACGCAGTATTTT.